The present TCR beta chain was sequenced within a study of naive and memory T cell subsets (dated by TCRdb to 2015 to 2018). For the wider study: The figure summarizing the skin biopsy and whole blood samples listed 10 or so blood donors, 7 tuberculin skin test biopsies and 3 saline control biopsies. PCR2 was typically performed as a SYBR Green qPCR that was stopped at a set threshold, although end-point PCR (roughly 6 cycles) could be used instead for low-input samples. Skin biopsies were taken from tuberculin skin test sites or from saline-injected control sites and were processed for RNA extraction as described before.

In light of the paper, this sample's treatment or condition label describes: skin biopsy from PPD injection site in Mantoux-positive individual. The study described a robust, sensitive protocol for amplifying, sequencing and analyzing TCRs, using 3' ligation of a UMI-containing oligonucleotide to TCR cDNA. The tuberculin skin test biopsies were taken from PPD-injected sites in individuals who had a positive Mantoux test. Total RNA, without cell sorting, was DNase treated with RQ1 DNase before reverse transcription, targeting roughly 1 to 1,100 ng input. Skin biopsy and whole blood libraries were made to test pipeline robustness in samples where T cells form a minority population. Library generation was performed with UMI-ligation and nested PCR. The ligated cDNA was amplified by four rounds of PCR, in which nested alpha and beta constant region primers were used together with the SP2 primer. For the blood and skin samples, reverse transcription of TCR RNA was done with SuperScript IV along with alpha and beta constant region primers. Using T4 RNA ligase 1, an oligonucleotide carrying both the Illumina SP2 primer and a UMI was ligated onto the 3' end of the cDNA. The 12-nucleotide UMI consisted of two random hexamers with an eight-base spacer between the hexamers to prevent hairpin formation. From the second PCR onward, the TCR alpha and beta chain libraries were handled separately, and dual indexing was used for multiplexing. After pooling, the indexed libraries were analyzed by capillary electrophoresis and sequenced on either an Illumina MiSeq or NextSeq. PhiX DNA at about 4.5-8% was spiked into libraries to increase base diversity and improve cluster recognition. As for the authors' bioinformatics: Demultiplexor took UMIs from read 2, joined the UMIs to the TCR sequence from read 1, and separated reads according to sample indices. Decombinator identified V and J genes and V-J junctions, assigning each TCR a five-part identifier including V and J deletions. Collapsinator relied on UMIs to correct both sequencing errors and PCR amplification heterogeneity, producing a UMI-based abundance for each TCR. CDR3Translator turned identifiers into nucleotide sequence, translated that sequence into amino acids, and pulled out CDR3 regions based on terminal motifs. Error-corrected alpha and beta TCR counts from blood and skin were compared after normalization to input RNA amount. TCRdb ran its own pipeline on the public reads, namely fastp trimming at Q25 and MiXCR clone calling, and kept in-frame beta chains. Each entry merges the rows of one CDR3 protein and shows their most common DNA and genes. TCRdb's processing, not the authors', yielded these V and J calls. Recorded for this sample are 20,000 to 25,000 distinct CDR3 sequences; approximately 6% of them occurred a single time. The top ten clones comprise roughly 6.1% of the sample.

Including cysteine and phenylalanine, the CDR3 has 11 amino acids. Only the CDR3 part of the read is kept: 33 bases, read in frame from the first base. V loses 4 bases, J loses 4 bases, and the germline ends lie 4 bases apart. The germline V gene encodes CDR1 SGHAT and CDR2 FQDESV (reference sequence). The full study reports these points: The larger number of TCRs found at tuberculin skin test sites was interpreted as T cell infiltration of a delayed type IV hypersensitivity reaction. TCR sequences were reportedly obtained from both types of skin biopsy, with many more TCRs found at tuberculin skin test sites. Skin biopsy collection and RNA processing details were not given in the paper but referenced to earlier studies. The potential sensitivity of the RNA-based method to TCR transcript changes with T cell activation and differentiation was acknowledged.

This clonotype is characterized as large (0.1 to 1%). Its antigen target is currently unknown. No base-level quality is on record; no much larger clone is a single base apart. The rearranged segments are TRBV11-1 and TRBJ2-5, with the D segment identity uncertain. The input for sequencing was skin, taken from a tuberculin skin test site. This TCR came from an adult in good health. The CDR3 has the sequence CASSSAETQYF. The DNA is TGTGCCAGCAGCTCGGCAGAGACCCAGTACTTC.